This TCR beta chain was observed in a study of long-term antiretroviral therapy in people with HIV. Regarding the study as a whole: Diversity remained lower than transplant donor controls, even though it increased after ART. Repertoires in HIV (unlike those of controls) had narrower CDR3 length ranges.

A v3.0 immunoSEQ assay was performed at survey level. Profiling relied on immunoSEQ multiplex PCR, and the TCRdb table lists in-frame clones only, not all of them. Here the sample spans 25,000 to 35,000 clones, more than 85% being singletons. Trimming removed 1 base from V and 2 bases from J, with 11 bases in between. Germline V lookup: CDR1 MGHRA, CDR2 YSYEKL. This CDR3 region has 16 residues. Per individual, the PBMC samples numbered at least one pre-ART and at least two post-ART. In the United States, treatment was given to all participants with HIV. Comment on this clone: What it binds is not known.

The material sequenced was unsorted PBMCs, taken approximately 6.5 years after starting antiretroviral therapy. V and J are TRBV4-1 and TRBJ2-2; maybe TRBD1 (6 bases). This TCR came from a woman between 40 and 55 years old with HIV. The CDR3: CASSQVGRGNTGELFF. CDR3 nucleotide sequence: TGCGCCAGCAGCCAAGTCGGCAGGGGAAACACCGGGGAGCTGTTTTTT.